These 11 T cell receptor beta chains were sequenced from one sample in a study of blood T cell repertoires in COVID-19. Measured with immunoSEQ multiplex PCR; TCRdb has only the in-frame clones, and not every one. The top ten hold more than 5.5% of the sample, which has some 200,000 clones, 65% to 90% seen once. The sequenced sample was peripheral blood. These receptors were obtained from an elderly man with acute or convalescent COVID-19.

The chain couples TRBV9 to TRBJ2-5; tentatively, D is TRBD1 (5 bases). Trimming cost V 3 bases and J 5 bases, with 5 bases left between them. Germline V CDR1 and CDR2: SGDLS, YYNGEE. The CDR3 has 11 amino acids. CDR3 residues: CASSGGETQYF. The CDR3 DNA is TGTGCCAGCAGCGGGGGCGAGACCCAGTACTTC. The whole variable domain, filled in from reference TRBV9 and TRBJ2-5, reads DSGVTQTPKHLITATGQRVTLRCSPRSGDLSVYWYQQSLDQGLQFLIQYYNGEERAKGNILERFSAQQFPDLHSELNLSSLELGDSALYFCASSGGETQYFGPGTRLLVL.

V and J are TRBV3-1 (or the pseudogene TRBV3-2) and TRBJ2-5; D remains ambiguous. CDR1 is LGHDT and CDR2 is YNNKEL in the germline V gene (reference sequence). CDR3 length: 11 residues. Trimming shortened V by 3 bases and J by 8 bases, and 7 bases separated the two germline ends. As DNA, the CDR3 is TGTGCCAGCAGCCAGATGGCAACCCAGTACTTC. This gives the protein CASSQMATQYF.

This clone has only one observation. The CDR3 here is CASSLAGYSSYNEQFF. CDR3 DNA: TGTGCCAGCAGCTTAGCGGGTTACTCGTCCTACAATGAGCAGTTCTTC. This chain joins TRBV11-3 and TRBJ2-1, with unresolved D. The CDR3 runs 16 residues. Germline values: CDR1 SGHNT, CDR2 YENEEA. V was trimmed by 1 base and J by 1 base, leaving 11 bases between them.

V gene TRBV5-4 combines with J gene TRBJ2-5, with 8 bases identical to TRBD2. Germline CDR1 reads SGHNT; CDR2 reads YYREEE (reference sequence). V was pared by 1 base and J by 1 base, with 3 bases of the junction left unmatched. This CDR3 is 15 amino acids long. The CDR3 DNA sequence: TGTGCCAGCAGCTTGAATAGCGGGGTCCAAGAGACCCAGTACTTC. Translated: CASSLNSGVQETQYF.

This clone has only one observation. V usage is TRBV12-3 or TRBV12-4 and J usage is TRBJ2-5; D is unclear. The CDR3 has 13 amino acids. Trimming pared 8 bases from V and 1 base from J, leaving 11 bases between. The CDR3 protein is CASCLSVQETQYF. The CDR3 DNA reads as TGTGCCAGCTGCCTCAGTGTCCAAGAGACCCAGTACTTC.

This clone has a single count. This chain joins TRBV18 and TRBJ1-2; D uncertain. The CDR3 is 13 amino acids. Trimming stripped 3 bases from V and 1 base from J, with 6 bases between. From germline, CDR1 is KGHSH and CDR2 LQKENI. CDR3 DNA sequence: TGTGCCAGCTCACCCACAATTAACTATGGCTACACCTTC. It translates to CASSPTINYGYTF.

The V gene is TRBV15, the J gene TRBJ2-1; 12 nucleotides match TRBD1. V trimming: 0 bases; J trimming: 6 bases; junction bases outside the gene matches: 6. CDR1 LNHNV and CDR2 YYDKDF come from the germline V gene (reference sequence). The length of the CDR3 is 17 residues. The CDR3 loop reads CATSRDRGQGAVNEQFF. The CDR3 nucleotides read TGTGCCACCAGCAGAGATCGGGGACAGGGGGCAGTCAATGAGCAGTTCTTC.

This rearrangement joins TRBV6-2 or TRBV6-3 to TRBJ2-7, with 9 positions matching TRBD1. The CDR3 contains 14 residues. Germline CDR1 and CDR2: MNHEY and SVGEGT. V lost 2 bases to trimming and J lost 2 bases; unmatched junction nucleotides: 1. DNA of the CDR3: TGTGCCAGCAGTTACGGGACAGGGACCTACGAGCAGTACGTC. Encoded protein: CASSYGTGTYEQYV.

The rearrangement uses TRBV5-5 and TRBJ2-1; the match to TRBD2 covers 10 bases. The CDR3 is made up of 16 amino acids. J lost 3 bases, V lost 3 bases, and 6 bases had no gene match. CDR1 and CDR2 from the germline V gene are SGHKS and YYEKEE (reference sequence). Here the CDR3 reads CASSYMTSGLYNEQFF. CDR3 DNA sequence: TGTGCCAGCAGCTATATGACTAGCGGGCTCTACAATGAGCAGTTCTTC.

The chain has TRBV5-4 and TRBJ2-7; the D gene is possibly TRBD1 (5 bases). The germline V gene encodes CDR1 SGHNT and CDR2 YYREEE (reference sequence). Between the trimmed V and J ends, which lost 1 base and 4 bases, there was a span of 12 bases. The CDR3 spans 14 residues. CDR3 residues: CASSLPGLGYEQYV. The CDR3, as DNA: TGTGCCAGCAGCTTGCCAGGGTTGGGGTACGAGCAGTACGTC.

The chain is built from TRBV14 and TRBJ2-5; 7 nucleotides line up with TRBD2. The junction had 6 bases not matched to a gene; V was cut back by 1 base and J by 4 bases. The CDR3 is 15 amino acids. CDR1 and CDR2 (germline): SGHDN, FVKESK. The CDR3 loop reads CASSQVRGSTETQYF. CDR3 coding DNA: TGTGCCAGCAGCCAAGTCCGCGGGAGTACAGAGACCCAGTACTTC. The whole variable domain, filled in from reference TRBV14 and TRBJ2-5, reads EAGVTQFPSHSVIEKGQTVTLRCDPISGHDNLYWYRRVMGKEIKFLLHFVKESKQDESGMPNNRFLAERTGGTYSTLKVQPAELEDSGVYFCASSQVRGSTETQYFGPGTRLLVL.